This TCR beta chain originates from a study of cytomegalovirus exposure and HLA in healthy donors (dated by TCRdb to about 2017). Broadly, across the study: An earlier analysis of about 560 of the donors reported roughly 300 Gb of sequence data and 117 million unique TCR beta sequences obtained from roughly 170 million T cells. Approximately 330 gigabases of sequencing data and around 85 million unique TCR sequences made up an early release that covered approximately 700 HLA-typed donors. The genetic ancestry cluster associated with self-reported Caucasian donors included about four fifths of the approximately 400 genotyped donors. The study was designed to test whether signatures of past pathogen exposure could be identified by cataloging public T cell receptors. The study used immunosequencing to profile the T cell repertoires of some 600 subjects and linked those repertoires to cytomegalovirus serostatus. In addition to the first cohort of 666 subjects, a separate validation cohort of 120 different subjects was used. To predict cytomegalovirus infection status, the study combined high-throughput TCR immunosequencing, statistical association of individual TCRs with disease status, and machine learning. In a later analysis, previously published TCR beta repertoires from fewer than 750 donors were re-analyzed and high-resolution HLA genotyping was added so that TCR occurrence patterns could be studied. In the later analysis, no new phenotypic data were used to find candidate immune exposures; instead, reliance was placed on TCR beta sequences and their occurrence across donors. An earlier analysis of a few hundred of the donors applied high-throughput TCR beta sequencing to assess whether each TCR beta V gene segment acted as functional or pseudogenic. Donor age, sex, ethnicity and CMV serostatus were compiled alongside the repertoire data. In a later genetic analysis, genome-wide SNP genotypes for about 60% of the 666 donors were used, and that subset was treated as a discovery cohort. All discovery cohort repertoires had been generated using a single sequencing platform. Both class I and class II loci were covered by HLA typing, at four-digit resolution. The number of typed donors differed by locus: about 620-640 for A, B, C, DRB1 and DQB1; about 520 for DQA1; approximately 600 for DPA1; and some 470 for DPB1. Because of strong linkage in the cohort, roughly five DR-DQ haplotypes were treated as single units for association and clustering. On average, 235,054 unique TCR beta nucleotide sequences were sequenced per donor among several hundred genotyped donors of the cohort, with roughly 19% of those sequences being non-productive. What the research found in general, with its limitations: Correlated functional status among segregating V segments might be attributable to linkage disequilibrium, but an unknown experimental factor could not be ruled out. A further reported finding was that TCR beta sequences accurately predicted the HLA-A and HLA-B alleles for most subjects in the first cohort. A total of 150 or so TCR beta chains were listed by the study as associated with cytomegalovirus. The only immune exposure information available for the cohort was CMV serostatus. The earlier analysis of about 600 of the donors excluded over 15 rarely observed V segments, including chromosome 9 orphons, because counts were too low. Because the 87-base-pair reads could not distinguish some IMGT-functional V segments, including TRBV6-2 and TRBV6-3, those segments were excluded. Because some donors lacked HLA typing at each locus, the association tests relied only on the typed subset. Strong co-occurrence of HLA alleles, especially DR and DQ, made assigning TCR associations to individual alleles difficult. Presence/absence analyses assumed roughly uniform sequencing depth across donors, an assumption that may not hold. The authors suggested that the approach could potentially be extended to other disease states and immunological phenotypes. Compared with the roughly 710-donor mean, donors in an Asian-associated ancestry cluster had fewer N-insertions in productive TCRs, according to a later genetic analysis. A later analysis reported that several top co-occurrence clusters appeared linked to parvovirus B19, influenza, CMV and Epstein-Barr virus. In this cohort, only TCR beta chains were sequenced, and detectable features were limited by the absence of alpha or paired-chain data. The classifier was reported to diagnose cytomegalovirus status with high specificity and sensitivity in both the original and validation cohorts. Three of the identified cytomegalovirus-associated TCR beta chains were confirmed in vitro to be specific for cytomegalovirus antigens. According to a later analysis, most CMV-associated TCR beta chains appeared to be HLA-restricted, and the HLA associations seemed to be driven largely by CMV exposure. In a later analysis, the rate of TCR association differed among HLA loci, with DRB1 alleles having the most associated TCRs and HLA-C alleles having the fewest. A later genetic analysis associated a missense DCLRE1C variant with V-gene and J-gene trimming of TCR beta chains, and an independent cohort replicated the association. Specific HLA alleles were associated with 15,000 to 20,000 TCR beta sequences at a false discovery rate of 0.05 in a later analysis. An earlier analysis of several hundred of the donors showed that most TCR beta V segments appeared in productive rearrangements either about 87% or about 30% of the time, which broadly matched IMGT annotations. A group of highly shared sequence variants was considered likely to be a technical artifact of the sequencing pipeline. Most TCR sequences were seen in very few donors, while some public TCRs were found in many individuals. In a later analysis, HLA-associated TCR beta chains were found to be more clonally expanded and to have lower generation probabilities than equally common non-associated chains.

The library was prepared using the immunoSEQ multiplex PCR assay. For the multiplex PCR, a mixture combining 60 forward primers for TCR Vbeta segments and 13 reverse primers for TCR Jbeta segments was used. Amplification of the CDR3 region of rearranged TCR beta genes was performed with a multiplex PCR assay on genomic DNA. On the Illumina HiSeq System, the amplified TCR beta libraries were sequenced as 87-base-pair reads. The paper's data handling went like this. A later analysis tallied roughly 76 million unique TCR beta chains across the 666 repertoires, and approximately 12 million of those chains were shared by two or more donors. Raw reads were error-corrected and collapsed into unique sequences by a nearest-neighbor algorithm in which closely related sequences were merged to remove PCR and sequencing errors. V, D and J gene segments were assigned by aligning CDR3 sequences to IMGT reference sequences. Each retained sequence needed at least a six-nucleotide match to both a V gene segment and a J gene segment. Rearrangements were called productive when the CDR3 lacked stop codons and stayed in frame with V and J; all others were non-productive. CDR3 was defined according to IMGT convention as the region running from the second conserved V-encoded cysteine to the conserved J-encoded phenylalanine. The earlier analysis of a few hundred of the donors excluded sequences that lacked an unambiguous match to a single V gene segment. An earlier analysis of several hundred of the donors called V segments functional above 56.7% productive rearrangements and segregating when the between-donor standard deviation exceeded 5%. A statistical classification framework was developed to diagnose cytomegalovirus status using the catalog of TCR beta chain sequences. V and J gene assignment, in a later analysis, came from comparing TCR nucleotide sequences with IMGT/GENE-DB human TR gene sequences. In a later analysis, CDR3 sequences and most-parsimonious VDJ recombination scenarios were assigned using the TCRdist pipeline. In a later analysis, each TCR beta chain was defined by its CDR3 amino acid sequence together with its V-gene family, and reads without a unique V-gene family were excluded. To address suspected cross-contamination and a sequencing artifact, a later analysis removed 450 to 700 highly shared, low-generation-probability nucleotide sequences. A later analysis calculated a clonal expansion index for each public chain from normalized within-repertoire ranks of inferred template counts. A later analysis computed generation probabilities with a VDJ recombination model fitted to out-of-frame rearrangements, and checked the results against IGoR. In a later analysis, hypergeometric tests were used to score TCR-TCR, TCR-HLA and TCR-CMV co-occurrence, with a repertoire-size bias correction applied to TCR pairs. A later analysis estimated false discovery rates by permuting HLA or CMV assignments 20 times. In a later analysis, co-occurring TCRs were grouped using DBSCAN, and TCRdist sequence similarity was added for clustering within HLA-allele-positive subsets. Repertoires with fewer than 30,000 or more than 120,000 public chains were left out of co-occurrence clustering, as were five repertoires with anomalous nucleotide sharing. TCRdb retrieved this table from immuneACCESS and kept in-frame rearrangements only. Not all clones are present; in checked studies, unresolved V genes account for under half, and no reason is known for the remainder. V and J calls and clone size come straight from that table; D and trimming were deduced from the DNA. For this sample there are approximately 150,000 clones; roughly 78% appear just once. The ten largest make up 3% to 3.5% of the sample.

In total, roughly 670 healthy bone marrow donors made up the cohort. At the time of sampling, all cohort members were nominally healthy, though unrecorded immune exposures were likely present. The donor was CMV seropositive and belonged to the group of about 290 seropositive cohort members. A peripheral blood sample was provided by each donor, and peripheral blood mononuclear cells were used for TCR beta sequencing. Genomic DNA was extracted from the blood cell samples with the Qiagen DNeasy Blood Extraction Kit. As encoded in the germline V gene (reference sequence), CDR1 is LNHDA while CDR2 is SQIVND. Including the terminal cysteine and phenylalanine, the CDR3 comprises 13 residues. Just the 39-base CDR3 DNA is kept, in frame starting at base 1. At the junction V is shortened by 6 bases and J by 2 bases, with 10 bases in between. As regards this clone: It has no known antigen specificity. No base-level quality is on record; no much larger clone is a single base apart.

The V and J segments used are TRBV19 and TRBJ2-5, with no D gene named confidently. This TCR came from a man in his late teens or twenties in good health and CMV-seropositive. What was sequenced was PBMCs. The nucleotides read TGTGCCAGTAGGTCTGGCCTGCAAGAGACCCAGTACTTC. Its protein is CASRSGLQETQYF.